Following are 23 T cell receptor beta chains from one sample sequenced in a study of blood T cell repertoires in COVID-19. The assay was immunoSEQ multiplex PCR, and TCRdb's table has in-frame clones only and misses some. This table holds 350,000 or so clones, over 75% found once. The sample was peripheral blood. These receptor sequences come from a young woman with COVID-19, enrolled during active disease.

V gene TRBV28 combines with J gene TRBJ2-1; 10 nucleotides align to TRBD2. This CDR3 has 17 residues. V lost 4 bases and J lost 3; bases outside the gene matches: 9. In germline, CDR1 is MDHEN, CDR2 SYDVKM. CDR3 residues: CASSSTRLAGIYNEQFF. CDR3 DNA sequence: TGTGCCAGCAGTTCCACCCGACTAGCGGGTATCTACAATGAGCAGTTCTTC.

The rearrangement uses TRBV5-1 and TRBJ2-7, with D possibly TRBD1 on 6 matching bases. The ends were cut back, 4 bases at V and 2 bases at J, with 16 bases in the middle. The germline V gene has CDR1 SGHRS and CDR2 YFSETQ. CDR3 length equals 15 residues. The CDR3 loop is CASSQAGTPAYEQYF. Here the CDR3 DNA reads TGCGCCAGCAGCCAAGCTGGGACACCAGCCTACGAGCAGTACTTC.

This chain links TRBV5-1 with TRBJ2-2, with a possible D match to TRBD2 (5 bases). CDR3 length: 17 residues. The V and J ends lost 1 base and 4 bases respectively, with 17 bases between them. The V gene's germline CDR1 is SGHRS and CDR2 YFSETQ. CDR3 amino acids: CASSLKERVWGTGELFF. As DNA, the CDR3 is TGCGCCAGCAGCTTGAAGGAGAGGGTGTGGGGCACCGGGGAGCTGTTTTTT.

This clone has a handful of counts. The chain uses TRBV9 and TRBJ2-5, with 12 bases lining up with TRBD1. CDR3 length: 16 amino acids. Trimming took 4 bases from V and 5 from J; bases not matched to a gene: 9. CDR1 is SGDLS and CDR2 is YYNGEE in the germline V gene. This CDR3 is CASSKLGTGGLETQYF. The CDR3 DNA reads TGTGCCAGCAGCAAACTGGGGACAGGGGGCCTGGAGACCCAGTACTTC.

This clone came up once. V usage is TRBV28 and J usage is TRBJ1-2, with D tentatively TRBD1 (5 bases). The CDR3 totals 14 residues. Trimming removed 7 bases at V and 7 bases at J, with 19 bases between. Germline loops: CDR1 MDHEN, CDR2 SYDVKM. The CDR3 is CASTRRGVIAGYTF. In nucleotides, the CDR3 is TGTGCCAGCACTCGGCGGGGGGTAATAGCTGGCTACACCTTC.

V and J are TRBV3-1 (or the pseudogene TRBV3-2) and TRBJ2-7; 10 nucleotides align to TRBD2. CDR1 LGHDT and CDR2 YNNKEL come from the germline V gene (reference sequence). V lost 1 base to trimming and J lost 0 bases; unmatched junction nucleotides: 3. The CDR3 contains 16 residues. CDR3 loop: CASSQGTSGTSYEQYF. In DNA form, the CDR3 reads TGTGCCAGCAGCCAAGGGACTAGCGGTACCTCCTACGAGCAGTACTTC.

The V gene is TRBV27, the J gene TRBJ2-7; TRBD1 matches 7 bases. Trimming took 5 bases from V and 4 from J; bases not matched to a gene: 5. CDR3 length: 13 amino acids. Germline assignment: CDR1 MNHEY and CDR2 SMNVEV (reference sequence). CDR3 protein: CASSILQGYEQYF. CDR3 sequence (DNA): TGTGCCAGCAGTATCCTACAGGGGTACGAGCAGTACTTC.

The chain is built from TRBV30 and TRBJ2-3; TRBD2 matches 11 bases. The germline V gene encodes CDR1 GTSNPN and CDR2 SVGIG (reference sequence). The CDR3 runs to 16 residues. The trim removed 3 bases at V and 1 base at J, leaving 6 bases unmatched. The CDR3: CAWSQTSGRGTDTQYF. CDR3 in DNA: TGTGCCTGGAGCCAAACTAGCGGGAGAGGCACAGATACGCAGTATTTT.

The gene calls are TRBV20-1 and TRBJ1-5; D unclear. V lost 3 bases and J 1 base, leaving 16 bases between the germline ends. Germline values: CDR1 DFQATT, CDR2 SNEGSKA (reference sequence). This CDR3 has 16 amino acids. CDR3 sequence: CSASKPGATSNQPQHF. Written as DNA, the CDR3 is TGCAGTGCTAGTAAACCGGGAGCCACCAGCAATCAGCCCCAGCATTTT.

The chain's CDR3 is CASSIVGQAGPGELFF. Here the CDR3 DNA reads TGTGCCAGTAGTATAGTGGGACAGGCTGGGCCGGGGGAGCTGTTTTTT. The chain combines TRBV19 with TRBJ2-2, with 8 bases fitting TRBD1. After removal of 1 base from V and 8 bases from J, the junction contained 9 bases not matched to a gene. This CDR3 is built from 16 residues. From germline, CDR1 is LNHDA and CDR2 SQIVND (reference sequence).

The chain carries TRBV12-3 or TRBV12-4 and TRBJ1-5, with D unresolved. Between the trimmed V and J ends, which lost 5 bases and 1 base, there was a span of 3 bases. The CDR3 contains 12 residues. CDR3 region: CASSRSNQPQHF. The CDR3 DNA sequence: TGTGCCAGCAGTCGGAGCAATCAGCCCCAGCATTTT.

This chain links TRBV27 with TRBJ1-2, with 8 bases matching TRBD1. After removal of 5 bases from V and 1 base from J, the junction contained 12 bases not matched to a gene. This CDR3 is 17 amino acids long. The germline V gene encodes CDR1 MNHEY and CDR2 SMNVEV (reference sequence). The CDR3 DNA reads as TGTGCCAGCAGTCTGACACCCGGACAGGGTGGTAACTATGGCTACACCTTC. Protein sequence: CASSLTPGQGGNYGYTF.

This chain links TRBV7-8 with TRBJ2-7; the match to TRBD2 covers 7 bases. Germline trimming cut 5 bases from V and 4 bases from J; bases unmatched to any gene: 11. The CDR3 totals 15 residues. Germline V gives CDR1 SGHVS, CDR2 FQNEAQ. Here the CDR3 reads CASSHSDGGSYEQYF. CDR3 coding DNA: TGTGCCAGCAGCCACTCGGACGGGGGGTCTTACGAGCAGTACTTC.

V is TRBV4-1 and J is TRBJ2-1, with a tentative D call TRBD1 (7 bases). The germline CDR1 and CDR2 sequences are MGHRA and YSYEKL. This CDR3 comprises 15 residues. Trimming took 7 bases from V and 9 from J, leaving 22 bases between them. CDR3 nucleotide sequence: TGCGCCAGCAACCTCCGGGACAGCGGGTTGGGTGAGCAGTTCTTC. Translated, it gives CASNLRDSGLGEQFF.

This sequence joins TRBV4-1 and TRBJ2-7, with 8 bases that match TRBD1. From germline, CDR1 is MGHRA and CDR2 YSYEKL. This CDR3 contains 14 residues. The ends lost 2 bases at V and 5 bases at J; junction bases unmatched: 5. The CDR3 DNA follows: TGCGCCAGCAGCCAAAGAGGACAGGGCCACGAGCAGTACTTC. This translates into CASSQRGQGHEQYF.

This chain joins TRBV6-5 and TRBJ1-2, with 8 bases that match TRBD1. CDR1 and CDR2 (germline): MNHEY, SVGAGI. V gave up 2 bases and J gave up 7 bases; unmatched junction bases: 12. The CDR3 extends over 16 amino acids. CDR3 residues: CASSYPTRTGYIGYTF. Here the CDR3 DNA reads TGTGCCAGCAGTTACCCGACTCGGACAGGGTATATTGGCTACACCTTC.

This CDR3 reads CSVTQGDYGYTF. CDR3 DNA sequence: TGCAGCGTTACACAGGGGGACTATGGCTACACCTTC. The J gene is TRBJ1-2, the V gene TRBV29-1; 8 bases agree with TRBD1. Germline assignment: CDR1 SQVTM and CDR2 ANQGSEA. The V gene end was trimmed by 5 bases and the J gene end by 3 bases; junction bases not matched to a gene: 2. The CDR3 consists of 12 residues.

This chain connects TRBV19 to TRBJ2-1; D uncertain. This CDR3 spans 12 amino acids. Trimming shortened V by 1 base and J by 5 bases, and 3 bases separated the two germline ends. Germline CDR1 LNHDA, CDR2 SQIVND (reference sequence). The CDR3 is CASSIVNNEQFF. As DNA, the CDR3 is TGTGCCAGTAGTATAGTTAACAATGAGCAGTTCTTC.

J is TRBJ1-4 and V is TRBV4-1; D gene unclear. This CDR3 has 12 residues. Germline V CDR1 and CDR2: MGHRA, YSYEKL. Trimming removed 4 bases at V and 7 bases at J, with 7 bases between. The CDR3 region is CASSRPGEKLFF. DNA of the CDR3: TGCGCCAGCAGCCGCCCGGGTGAAAAACTGTTTTTT.

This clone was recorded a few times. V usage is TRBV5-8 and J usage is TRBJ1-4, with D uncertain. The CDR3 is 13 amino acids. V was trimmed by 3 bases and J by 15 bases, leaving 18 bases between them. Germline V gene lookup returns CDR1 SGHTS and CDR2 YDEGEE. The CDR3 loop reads CASSYNVPAEVFF. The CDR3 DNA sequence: TGTGCCAGCAGCTACAATGTCCCTGCGGAGGTGTTTTTT.

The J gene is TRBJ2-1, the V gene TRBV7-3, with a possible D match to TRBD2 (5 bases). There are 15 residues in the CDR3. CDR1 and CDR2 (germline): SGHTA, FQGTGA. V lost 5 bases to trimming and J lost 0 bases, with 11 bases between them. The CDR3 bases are TGTGCCAGCAGCCCTGCTGGGAGCTCCTACAATGAGCAGTTCTTC. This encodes CASSPAGSSYNEQFF.

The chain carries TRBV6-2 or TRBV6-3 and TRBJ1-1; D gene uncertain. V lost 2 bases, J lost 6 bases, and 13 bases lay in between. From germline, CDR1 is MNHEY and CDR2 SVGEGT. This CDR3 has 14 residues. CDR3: CASSYGGYGAEAFF. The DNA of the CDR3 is TGTGCCAGCAGTTACGGCGGATACGGGGCTGAAGCTTTCTTT.

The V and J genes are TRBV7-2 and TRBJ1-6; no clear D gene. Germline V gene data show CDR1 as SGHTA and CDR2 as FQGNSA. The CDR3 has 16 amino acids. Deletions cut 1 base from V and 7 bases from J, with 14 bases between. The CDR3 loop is CASSLELLPRNSPLHF. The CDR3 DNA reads TGTGCCAGCAGCTTAGAGTTGCTACCGAGGAATTCACCCCTCCACTTT.